This T cell receptor beta chain was identified in a study of blood T cells in healthy people across ages. The CDR3 extends over 14 amino acids. V was clipped by 3 bases and J by 9 bases, with 15 bases between them. Germline CDR1 and CDR2: KGHSH and LQKENI. This clonotype turned up a few times. The target antigen is unknown. Findings and limits, study-wide: Across the age range, TCR beta diversity per million T cells fell in a roughly linear way.

Primers used in a second PCR of roughly 6 to 11 cycles were a sample-barcoded 5' primer and a J-beta primer mix. Per sample, CDR3-containing paired-end reads numbered at least 3 million. TCRdb re-derived calls from the 5' RACE reads in MiXCR, one entry per CDR3 protein. The sample carries 1.5 million to 2 million distinct CDR3 sequences, 28% recorded once. Healthy Caucasian individuals from Russia aged about 6 to 100 served as donors. The specimen was blood. The source is a woman aged 25 to 39 in good health. The genes are TRBV18 and TRBJ2-1; D may match TRBD1 or TRBD2 (5 bases each). CDR3 bases: TGTGCCAGCTCACCGGGACCCACACGGTTTGAGCAGTTCTTC. This translates into CASSPGPTRFEQFF.